This TCR beta chain was recovered during a study of regulatory T cells in long-lasting Graves disease. Study-wide findings and caveats: Sharing of public clonotypes was greater in persistent patients (approximately 2,700) than in new patients (966).

Stated time point: newly diagnosed GD, antithyroid drugs for less than 3 months. Preparation of the TCR library used RNA extracted from PBMCs. With iRepertoire HTBI primers and Arm-PCR of CDR3 regions, TCR beta libraries were built. TCRdb reprocessed the multiplex PCR reads with MiXCR, giving one entry per CDR3 protein. The table records about 440,000 distinct CDR3 sequences, about 16% of them present only once. This clonotype came up a few times. The antigen is unknown. Separately, the same data were catalogued under a study of T cells in Graves' hyperthyroidism and ophthalmopathy. That work contributes: From stable hyperthyroidism, ophthalmopathy was set apart by a 13 V-J model.

The material was peripheral blood mononuclear cells (PBMCs), obtained at new diagnosis, from a patient treated with antithyroid drugs. The TCR comes from a young woman with Graves disease.

The CDR3 coding sequence is TGTGCCAGCAGCTTCGGGGACAGACCACAGGGGCAGTACTTC. Translated, it gives CASSFGDRPQGQYF. V is TRBV7-2 and J is TRBJ2-7; TRBD1 matches 7 bases. CDR1 is SGHTA and CDR2 is FQGNSA in the germline V gene. This CDR3 has 14 residues. V was clipped by 3 bases and J by 9 bases; unmatched bases: 11. Using reference TRBV7-2 and TRBJ2-7 for the parts outside the CDR3, the full variable domain is GAGVSQSPSNKVTEKGKDVELRCDPISGHTALYWYRQSLGQGLEFLIYFQGNSAPDKSGLPSDRFSAERTGGSVSTLTIQRTQQEDSAVYLCASSFGDRPQGQYFGPGTRLTVT.